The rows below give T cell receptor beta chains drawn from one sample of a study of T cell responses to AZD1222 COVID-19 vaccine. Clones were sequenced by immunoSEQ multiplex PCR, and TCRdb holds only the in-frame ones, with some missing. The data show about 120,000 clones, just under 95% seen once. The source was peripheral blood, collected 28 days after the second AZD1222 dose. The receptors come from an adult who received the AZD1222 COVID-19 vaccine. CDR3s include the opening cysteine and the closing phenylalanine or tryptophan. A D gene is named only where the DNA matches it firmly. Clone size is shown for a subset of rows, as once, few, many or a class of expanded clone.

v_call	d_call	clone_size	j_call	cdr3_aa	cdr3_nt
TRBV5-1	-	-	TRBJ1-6	CASRLEVSYNSPLHF	TGCGCCAGCAGGCTTGAAGTCTCCTATAATTCACCCCTCCACTTT
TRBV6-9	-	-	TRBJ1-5	CASSYSSWQVIKSNQPQHF	TGTGCCAGCAGTTATTCGTCGTGGCAGGTAATAAAAAGCAATCAGCCCCAGCATTTT
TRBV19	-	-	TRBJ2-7	CASSIEAAAYEQYF	TGTGCCAGTAGTATAGAAGCAGCCGCCTACGAGCAGTACTTC
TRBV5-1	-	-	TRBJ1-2	CASSQQAAQSYGYTF	TGCGCCAGCAGCCAACAAGCGGCCCAGAGCTATGGCTACACCTTC
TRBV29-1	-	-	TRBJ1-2	CSGAGQTYGYTF	TGCAGCGGGGCGGGGCAGACCTATGGCTACACCTTC
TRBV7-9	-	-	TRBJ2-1	CASSPPVGQTEQFF	TGTGCCAGCAGCCCCCCGGTAGGACAAACAGAGCAGTTCTTC
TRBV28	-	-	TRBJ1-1	CASSPDSWNTEAFF	TGTGCCAGCAGCCCCGACAGTTGGAACACTGAAGCTTTCTTT
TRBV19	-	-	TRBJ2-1	CASSISGDEQFF	TGTGCCAGTAGTATTTCAGGCGATGAGCAGTTCTTC
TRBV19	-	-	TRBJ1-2	CASSIAGAYGYTF	TGTGCCAGTAGTATAGCAGGGGCCTATGGCTACACCTTC
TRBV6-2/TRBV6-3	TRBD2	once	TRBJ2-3	CASSYSSGDTDTQYF	TGTGCCAGCAGTTATTCTAGCGGGGACACAGATACGCAGTATTTT
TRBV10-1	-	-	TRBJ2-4	CASSEPGAAKNIQYF	TGCGCCAGCAGTGAGCCAGGGGCGGCCAAAAACATTCAGTACTTC
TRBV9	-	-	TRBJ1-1	CASSPWTGPGAEAFF	TGTGCCAGCAGCCCGTGGACCGGCCCCGGCGCTGAAGCTTTCTTT
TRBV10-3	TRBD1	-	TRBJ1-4	CAISEPGTGREKLFF	TGTGCCATCAGTGAGCCAGGGACAGGTCGGGAAAAACTGTTTTTT
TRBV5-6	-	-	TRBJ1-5	CASSLTVESNQPQHF	TGTGCCAGCAGCTTAACAGTCGAGAGCAATCAGCCCCAGCATTTT
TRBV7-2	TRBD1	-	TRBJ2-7	CASSLRGTGLYVYEQYF	TGTGCCAGCAGCCTTCGCGGGACAGGGCTCTACGTCTACGAGCAGTACTTC
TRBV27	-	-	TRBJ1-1	CASSWGAANTEAFF	TGTGCCAGCAGTTGGGGGGCTGCGAACACTGAAGCTTTCTTT
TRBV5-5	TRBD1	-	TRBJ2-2	CASYLRTGGAGELFF	TGTGCCAGCTATCTTCGGACAGGGGGGGCCGGGGAGCTGTTTTTT
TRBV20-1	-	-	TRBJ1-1	CSARDSLEAFF	TGCAGTGCTAGGGACAGCCTTGAAGCTTTCTTT
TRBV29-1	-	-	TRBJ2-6	CSVSAGTTSGANVLTF	TGCAGCGTTTCCGCCGGGACAACTTCTGGGGCCAACGTCCTGACTTTC
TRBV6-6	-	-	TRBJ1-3	CASNPDSNSGNTIYF	TGTGCCAGCAATCCCGACTCGAACTCTGGAAACACCATATATTTT
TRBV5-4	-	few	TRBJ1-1	CASSPGDGYYTEAFF	TGTGCCAGCAGCCCCGGGGACGGTTACTACACTGAAGCTTTCTTT
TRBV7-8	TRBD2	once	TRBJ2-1	CASSSRTSGNSYNEQFF	TGTGCCAGCAGCTCCAGGACTAGCGGGAACTCCTACAATGAGCAGTTCTTC
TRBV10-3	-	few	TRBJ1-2	CAISGWGNYGYTF	TGTGCCATCAGTGGTTGGGGTAACTATGGCTACACCTTC
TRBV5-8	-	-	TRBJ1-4	CASSLIGRKDEKLFF	TGTGCCAGCAGCTTGATAGGGAGGAAGGATGAAAAACTGTTTTTT
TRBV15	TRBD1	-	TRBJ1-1	CATSESTGEVYEAFF	TGTGCCACCAGCGAATCGACAGGGGAGGTGTATGAAGCTTTCTTT
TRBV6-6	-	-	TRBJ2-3	CASSQGTLPYTDTQYF	TGTGCCAGCAGTCAAGGGACCCTTCCCTACACAGATACGCAGTATTTT
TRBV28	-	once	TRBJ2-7	CASTLGGDAFYEQYF	TGTGCCAGCACTCTAGGAGGGGACGCCTTTTACGAGCAGTACTTC
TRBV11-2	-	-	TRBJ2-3	CASSLGHGGSETDTQYF	TGTGCCAGCAGCTTAGGCCATGGGGGTAGCGAAACAGATACGCAGTATTTT
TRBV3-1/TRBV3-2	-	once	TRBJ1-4	CASSQGDGSEKLFF	TGTGCCAGCAGCCAAGGGGATGGGTCCGAAAAACTGTTTTTT
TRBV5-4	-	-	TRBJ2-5	CASSLEGGETQYF	TGTGCCAGCAGCTTGGAGGGGGGAGAGACCCAGTACTTC
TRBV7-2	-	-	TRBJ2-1	CASSSNPVGNEQFF	TGTGCCAGCAGCTCGAACCCAGTTGGCAATGAGCAGTTCTTC
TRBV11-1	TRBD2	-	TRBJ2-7	CASSYGLAGNEQYF	TGTGCCAGCAGCTACGGACTAGCGGGAAACGAGCAGTACTTC
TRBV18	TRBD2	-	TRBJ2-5	CASSPSSGKETQYF	TGTGCCAGCTCACCTTCTAGCGGCAAAGAGACCCAGTACTTC
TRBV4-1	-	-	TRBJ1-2	CASSPSEGRGYGYTF	TGCGCCAGCAGCCCTTCAGAAGGCAGGGGCTATGGCTACACCTTC
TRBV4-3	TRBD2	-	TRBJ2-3	CASSQGRAGPLGTQYF	TGCGCCAGCAGCCAAGGACGAGCGGGGCCTCTGGGTACGCAGTATTTT
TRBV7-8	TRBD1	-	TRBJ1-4	CASSSDRARLGKLFF	TGTGCCAGCAGCTCCGACAGGGCCCGCCTAGGAAAACTGTTTTTT
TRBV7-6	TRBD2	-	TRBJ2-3	CASSLALLAGRDTQYF	TGTGCCAGCAGCTTAGCGCTCCTAGCGGGGCGCGATACGCAGTATTTT
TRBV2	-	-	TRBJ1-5	CASSADSLLNQPQHF	TGTGCCAGCAGTGCAGACAGCCTTTTGAATCAGCCCCAGCATTTT
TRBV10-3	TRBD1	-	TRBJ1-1	CAISAGTENTEAFF	TGTGCCATCAGTGCTGGGACAGAGAACACTGAAGCTTTCTTT
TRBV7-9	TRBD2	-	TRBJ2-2	CASSPRGGYTGELFF	TGTGCCAGCAGCCCCCGGGGGGGCTACACCGGGGAGCTGTTTTTT
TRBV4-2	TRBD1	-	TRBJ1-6	CASSQGQSNSPLHF	TGTGCCAGCAGCCAGGGACAGTCTAATTCACCCCTCCACTTT
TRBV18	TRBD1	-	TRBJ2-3	CASSPGSGGGTDTQYF	TGTGCCAGCTCACCAGGTTCAGGGGGCGGCACAGATACGCAGTATTTT
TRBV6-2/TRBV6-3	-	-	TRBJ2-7	CASSYGIDSPSSYEQYF	TGTGCCAGCAGTTACGGGATAGACAGTCCGAGCTCCTACGAGCAGTACTTC
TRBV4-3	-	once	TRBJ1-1	CASSQDSGGQTEAFF	TGCGCCAGCAGCCAAGATTCCGGGGGGCAGACTGAAGCTTTCTTT